The T cell receptor (beta chain) described here comes from a study of T cell repertoires in cytomegalovirus infection (dated by TCRdb to the late 2010s). General notes on the study: The HLA type of each donor mattered for the analysis, because public TCR beta signatures pointed to carriage of CMV infection along with the matching HLA type. Study-level results and caveats: The ex vivo response was dominated by HLA-C-restricted CMV-specific TCR beta clonotypes, which also provided the single most frequent clonotype in two of eight donors. Carriers of CMV infection plus the relevant HLA type were discriminated by the cumulative frequency of public TCR beta family members in the study cohort and in an independent 352-donor cohort.

CDR1 and CDR2 are drawn from the germline V gene (reference sequence): LNHDA, SQIVND. The CDR3, from cysteine to phenylalanine, totals 17 residues. Here the CDR3 DNA is all that survives: 51 bases in frame from base 1. V and J are trimmed by 7 bases and 4 bases, and the gene matches miss 16 bases of the junction. Turning to this clonotype: Its antigen has not been determined. One base away there is no much larger clone; base qualities are not given.

The sample was run on an Illumina HiSeq 1500. TCRdb itself trimmed the public reads at Q25 with fastp, ran MiXCR and retained productive beta chains. A single entry per CDR3 protein holds the most common genes and DNA from its merged rows. Across this sample there are about 530,000 distinct CDR3 sequences, with approximately 25% seen only once. Of the sample, roughly 13% falls within the top ten clones. The V and J segments used are TRBV19 and TRBJ1-2; 9 middle bases align to TRBD1. The sequencing input was PBMCs. The sequence was obtained from a human donor in good health (CMV status not recorded). Some clones in this sample may be carry-over from other donors' samples. Here is the DNA: TGTGCCAGTACCCATCGGACAGGGGTCGACGTCGGCTATGGCTACACCTTC. The resulting protein is CASTHRTGVDVGYGYTF. Outside the CDR3, residues come from the reference TRBV19 and TRBJ1-2 proteins, so the full variable domain is: DGGITQSPKYLFRKEGQNVTLSCEQNLNHDAMYWYRQDPGQGLRLIYYSQIVNDFQKGDIAEGYSVSREKKESFPLTVTSAQKNPTAFYLCASTHRTGVDVGYGYTFGSGTRLTVV.